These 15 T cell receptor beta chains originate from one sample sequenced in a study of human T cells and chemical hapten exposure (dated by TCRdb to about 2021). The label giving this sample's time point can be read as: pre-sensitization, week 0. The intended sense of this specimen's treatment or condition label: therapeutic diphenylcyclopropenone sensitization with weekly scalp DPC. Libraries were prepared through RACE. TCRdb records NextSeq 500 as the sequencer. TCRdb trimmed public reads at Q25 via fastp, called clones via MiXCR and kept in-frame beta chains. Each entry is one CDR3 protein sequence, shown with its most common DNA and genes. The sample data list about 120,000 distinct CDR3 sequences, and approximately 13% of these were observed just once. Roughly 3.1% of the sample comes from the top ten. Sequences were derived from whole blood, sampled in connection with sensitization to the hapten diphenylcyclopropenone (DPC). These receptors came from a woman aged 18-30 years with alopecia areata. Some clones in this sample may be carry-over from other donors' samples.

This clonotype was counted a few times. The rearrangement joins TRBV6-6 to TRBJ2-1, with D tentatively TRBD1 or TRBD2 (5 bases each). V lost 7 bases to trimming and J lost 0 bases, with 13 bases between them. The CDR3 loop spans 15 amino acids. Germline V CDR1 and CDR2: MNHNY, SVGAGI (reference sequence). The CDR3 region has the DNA TGTGCCAGCACCCTGTCCGGGGCCTCCTACAATGAGCAGTTCTTC. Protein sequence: CASTLSGASYNEQFF.

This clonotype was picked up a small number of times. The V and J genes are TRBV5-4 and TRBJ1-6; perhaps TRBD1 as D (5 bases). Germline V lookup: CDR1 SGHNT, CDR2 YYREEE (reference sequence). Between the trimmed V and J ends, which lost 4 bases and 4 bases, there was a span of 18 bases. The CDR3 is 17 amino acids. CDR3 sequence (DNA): TGTGCCAGCAGCCAAATTTTGGGACGGACGTATAATTCACCCCTCCACTTT. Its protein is CASSQILGRTYNSPLHF.

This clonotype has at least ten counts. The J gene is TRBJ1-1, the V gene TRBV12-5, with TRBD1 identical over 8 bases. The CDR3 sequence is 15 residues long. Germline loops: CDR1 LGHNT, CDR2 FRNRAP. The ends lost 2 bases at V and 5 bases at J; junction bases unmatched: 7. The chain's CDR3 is CASGLSQGAWTEAFF. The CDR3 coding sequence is TGTGCTAGTGGTTTGTCCCAGGGGGCATGGACTGAAGCTTTCTTT. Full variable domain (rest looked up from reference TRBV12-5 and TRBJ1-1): DARVTQTPRHKVTEMGQEVTMRCQPILGHNTVFWYRQTMMQGLELLAYFRNRAPLDDSGMPKDRFSAEMPDATLATLKIQPSEPRDSAVYFCASGLSQGAWTEAFFGQGTRLTVV.

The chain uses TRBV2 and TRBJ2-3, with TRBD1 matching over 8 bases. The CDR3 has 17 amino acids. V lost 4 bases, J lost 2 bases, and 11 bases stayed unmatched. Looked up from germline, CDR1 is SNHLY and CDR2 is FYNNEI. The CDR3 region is CASSAGTGDFFTDTQYF. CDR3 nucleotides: TGTGCCAGCAGTGCTGGGACAGGCGACTTTTTCACAGATACGCAGTATTTT.

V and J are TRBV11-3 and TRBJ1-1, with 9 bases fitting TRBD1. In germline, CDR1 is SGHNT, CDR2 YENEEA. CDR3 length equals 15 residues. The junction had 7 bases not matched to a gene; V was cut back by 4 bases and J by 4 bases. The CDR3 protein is CASSYRGQRSTEAFF. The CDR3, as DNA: TGTGCCAGCAGCTACAGGGGGCAGAGGAGCACTGAAGCTTTCTTT.

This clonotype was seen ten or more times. CDR3 loop: CASSQGVVDTQYF. For the CDR3, the DNA is TGCGCCAGCAGCCAAGGGGTTGTAGATACGCAGTATTTT. The chain recombines TRBV4-1 with TRBJ2-3; no reliable D call. V was pared by 1 base and J by 5 bases, with 7 bases between. In germline, CDR1 is MGHRA, CDR2 YSYEKL. This CDR3 region has 13 residues.

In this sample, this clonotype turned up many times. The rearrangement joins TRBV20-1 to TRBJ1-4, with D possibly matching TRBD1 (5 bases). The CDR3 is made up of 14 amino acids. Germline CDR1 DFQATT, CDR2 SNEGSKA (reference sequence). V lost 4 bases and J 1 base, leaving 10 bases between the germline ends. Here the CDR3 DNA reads TGCAGTGCTACCCGGGACTTAACTAATGAAAAACTGTTTTTT. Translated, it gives CSATRDLTNEKLFF.

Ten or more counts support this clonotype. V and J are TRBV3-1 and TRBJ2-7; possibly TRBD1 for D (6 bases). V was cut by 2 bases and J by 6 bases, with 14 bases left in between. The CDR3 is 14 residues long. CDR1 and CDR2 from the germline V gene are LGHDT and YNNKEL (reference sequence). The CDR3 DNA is TGTGCCAGCAGCCAACAGGGGCCGCAGAGCGAGCAGTACTTC. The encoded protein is CASSQQGPQSEQYF.

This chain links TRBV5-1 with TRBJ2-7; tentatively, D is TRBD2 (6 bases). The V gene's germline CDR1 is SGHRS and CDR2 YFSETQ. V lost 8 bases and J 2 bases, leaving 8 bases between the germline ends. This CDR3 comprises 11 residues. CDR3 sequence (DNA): TGCGCCAGGGAGGGCCCCTACGAGCAGTACTTC. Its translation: CAREGPYEQYF. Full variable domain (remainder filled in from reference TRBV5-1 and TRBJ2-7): KAGVTQTPRYLIKTRGQQVTLSCSPISGHRSVSWYQQTPGQGLQFLFEYFSETQRNKGNFPGRFSGRQFSNSRSEMNVSTLELGDSALYLCAREGPYEQYFGPGTRLTVT.

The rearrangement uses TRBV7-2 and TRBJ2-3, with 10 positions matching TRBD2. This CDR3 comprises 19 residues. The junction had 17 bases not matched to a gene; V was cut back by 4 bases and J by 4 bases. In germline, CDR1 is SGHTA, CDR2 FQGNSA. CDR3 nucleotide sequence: TGTGCCAGCAGCTCCCAGAGGCTACGAAGCGGGGGGGAGGCAGATACGCAGTATTTT. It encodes CASSSQRLRSGGEADTQYF.

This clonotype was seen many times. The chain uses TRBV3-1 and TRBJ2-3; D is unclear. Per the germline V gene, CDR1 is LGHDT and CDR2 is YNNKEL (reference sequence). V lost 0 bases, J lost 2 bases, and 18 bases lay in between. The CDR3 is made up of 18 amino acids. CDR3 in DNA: TGTGCCAGCAGCCAAGATCCAACCGACGCTTTTCCCACAGATACGCAGTATTTT. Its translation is CASSQDPTDAFPTDTQYF.

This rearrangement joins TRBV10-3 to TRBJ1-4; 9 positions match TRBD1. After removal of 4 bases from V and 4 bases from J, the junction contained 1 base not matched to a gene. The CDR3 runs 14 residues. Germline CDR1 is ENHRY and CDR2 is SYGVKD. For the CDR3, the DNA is TGTGCCATCAGTGCGACAGGGGGTAATGAAAAACTGTTTTTT. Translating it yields CAISATGGNEKLFF.

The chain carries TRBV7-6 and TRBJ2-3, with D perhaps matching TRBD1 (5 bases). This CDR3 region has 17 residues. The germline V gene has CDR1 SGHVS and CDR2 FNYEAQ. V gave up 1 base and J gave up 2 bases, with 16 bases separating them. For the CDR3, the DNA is TGTGCCAGCAGCTTAGAGGTTACAGGAGCACCCACAGATACGCAGTATTTT. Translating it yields CASSLEVTGAPTDTQYF. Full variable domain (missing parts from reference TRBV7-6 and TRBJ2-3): GAGVSQSPRYKVTKRGQDVALRCDPISGHVSLYWYRQALGQGPEFLTYFNYEAQQDKSGLPNDRFSAERPEGSISTLTIQRTEQRDSAMYRCASSLEVTGAPTDTQYFGPGTRLTVL.

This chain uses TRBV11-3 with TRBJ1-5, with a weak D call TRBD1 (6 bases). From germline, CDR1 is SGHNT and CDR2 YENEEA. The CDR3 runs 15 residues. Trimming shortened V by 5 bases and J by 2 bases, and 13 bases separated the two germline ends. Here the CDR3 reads CASSPPGGGNQPQHF. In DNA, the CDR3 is TGTGCCAGCAGCCCCCCGGGGGGCGGCAATCAGCCCCAGCATTTT.

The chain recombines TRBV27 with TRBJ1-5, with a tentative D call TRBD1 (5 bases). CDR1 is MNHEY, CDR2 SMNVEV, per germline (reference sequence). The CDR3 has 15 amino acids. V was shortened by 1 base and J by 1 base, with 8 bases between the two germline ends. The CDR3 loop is CASSLFQGSNQPQHF. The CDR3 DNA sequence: TGTGCCAGCAGTTTATTCCAGGGAAGCAATCAGCCCCAGCATTTT.